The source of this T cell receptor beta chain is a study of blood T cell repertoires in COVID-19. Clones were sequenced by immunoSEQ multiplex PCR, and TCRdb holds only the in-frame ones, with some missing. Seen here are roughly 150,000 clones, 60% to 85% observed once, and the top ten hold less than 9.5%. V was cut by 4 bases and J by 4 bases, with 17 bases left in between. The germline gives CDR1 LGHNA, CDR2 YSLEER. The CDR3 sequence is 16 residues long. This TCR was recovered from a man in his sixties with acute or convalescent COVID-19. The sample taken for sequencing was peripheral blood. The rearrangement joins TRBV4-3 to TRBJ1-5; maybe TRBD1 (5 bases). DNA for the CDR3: TGCGCCAGCAGCCTGGACTACCGGGGCTCGAATCAGCCCCAGCATTTT. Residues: CASSLDYRGSNQPQHF.